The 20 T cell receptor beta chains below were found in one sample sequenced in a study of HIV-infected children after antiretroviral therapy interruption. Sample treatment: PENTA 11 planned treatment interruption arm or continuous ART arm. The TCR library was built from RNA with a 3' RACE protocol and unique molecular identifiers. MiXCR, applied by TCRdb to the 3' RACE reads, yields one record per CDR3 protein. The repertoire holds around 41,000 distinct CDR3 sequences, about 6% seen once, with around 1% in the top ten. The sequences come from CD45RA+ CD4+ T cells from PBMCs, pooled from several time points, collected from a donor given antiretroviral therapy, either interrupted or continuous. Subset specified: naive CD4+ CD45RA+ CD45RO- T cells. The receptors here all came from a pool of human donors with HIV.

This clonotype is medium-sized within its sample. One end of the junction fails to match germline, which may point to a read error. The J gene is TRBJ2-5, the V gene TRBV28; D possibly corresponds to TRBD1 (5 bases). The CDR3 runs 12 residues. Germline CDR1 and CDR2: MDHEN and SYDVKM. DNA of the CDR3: TGTGCTAGCAGTTGGACAAAAGACACCCAGTACTTT. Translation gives CASSWTKDTQYF.

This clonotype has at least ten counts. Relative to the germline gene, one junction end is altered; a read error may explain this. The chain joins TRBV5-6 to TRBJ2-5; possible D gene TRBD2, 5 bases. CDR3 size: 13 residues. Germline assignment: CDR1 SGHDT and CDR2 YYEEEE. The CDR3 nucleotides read TGTGCCAGCACCTTGAGGGTAGCCGAGACCCAGTACTTC. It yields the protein CASTLRVAETQYF.

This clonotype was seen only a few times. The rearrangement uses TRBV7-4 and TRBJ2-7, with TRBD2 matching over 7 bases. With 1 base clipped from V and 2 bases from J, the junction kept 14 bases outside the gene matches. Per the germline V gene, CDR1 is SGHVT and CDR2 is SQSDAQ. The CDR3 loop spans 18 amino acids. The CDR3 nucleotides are TGTGCCAGCAGCTTAGGACTTCCCAGGGAGGGAGAGACCTACGAGCAGTACTTC. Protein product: CASSLGLPREGETYEQYF.

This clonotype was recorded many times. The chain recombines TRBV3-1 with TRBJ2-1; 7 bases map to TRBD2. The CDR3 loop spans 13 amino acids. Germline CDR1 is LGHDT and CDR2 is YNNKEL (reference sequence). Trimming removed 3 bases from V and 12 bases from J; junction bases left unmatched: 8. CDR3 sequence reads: CASSQLSGDRQFF. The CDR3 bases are TGTGCCAGCAGCCAGTTGAGCGGGGATCGGCAGTTCTTC.

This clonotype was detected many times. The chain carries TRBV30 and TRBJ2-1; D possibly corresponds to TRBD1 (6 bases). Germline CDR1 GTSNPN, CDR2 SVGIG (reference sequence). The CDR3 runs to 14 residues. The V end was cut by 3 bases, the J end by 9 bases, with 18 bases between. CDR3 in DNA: TGTGCCTGGAGGCGAGGGGACAACTATGCTGAGCAGTTCTTC. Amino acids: CAWRRGDNYAEQFF.

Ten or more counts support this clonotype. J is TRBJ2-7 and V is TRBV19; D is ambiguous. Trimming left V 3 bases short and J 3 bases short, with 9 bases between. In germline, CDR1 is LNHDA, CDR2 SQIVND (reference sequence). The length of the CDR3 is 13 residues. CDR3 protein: CASSIYVNYEQYF. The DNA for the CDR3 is TGTGCCAGTAGTATCTACGTAAACTACGAGCAGTACTTC.

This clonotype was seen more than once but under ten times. DNA for the CDR3: TGTGCCAGCAGCCGGGTCACTAGGGGGTCAGTTGAGCAGTTCTTC. This codes for CASSRVTRGSVEQFF. The rearrangement links TRBV14 to TRBJ2-1; a weak D match, TRBD1 (6 bases). Trimming removed 4 bases from V and 9 bases from J, with 19 bases in between. Germline-derived CDR1 and CDR2 are SGHDN and FVKESK. This CDR3 comprises 15 residues.

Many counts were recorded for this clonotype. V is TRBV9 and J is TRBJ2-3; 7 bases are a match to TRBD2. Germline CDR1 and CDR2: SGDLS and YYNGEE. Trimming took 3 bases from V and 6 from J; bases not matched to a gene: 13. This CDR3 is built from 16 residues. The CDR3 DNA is TGTGCCAGCAGCGCTGTTGGGCGGGGGTACGGGGATACGCAGTATTTT. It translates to CASSAVGRGYGDTQYF.

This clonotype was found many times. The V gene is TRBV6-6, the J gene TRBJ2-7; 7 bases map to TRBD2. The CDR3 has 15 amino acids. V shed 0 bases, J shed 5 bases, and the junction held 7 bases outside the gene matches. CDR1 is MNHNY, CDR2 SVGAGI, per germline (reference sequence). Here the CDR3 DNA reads TGTGCCAGCAGTTACTCACGGACTAGATCGAACGAGCAGTACTTC. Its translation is CASSYSRTRSNEQYF.

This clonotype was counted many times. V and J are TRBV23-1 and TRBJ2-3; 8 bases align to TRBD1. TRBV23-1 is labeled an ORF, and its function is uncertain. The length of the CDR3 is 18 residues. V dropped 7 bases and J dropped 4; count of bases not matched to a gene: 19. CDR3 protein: CASMGAGGFSGSPDTQYF. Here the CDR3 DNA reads TGCGCCAGCATGGGGGCAGGGGGCTTTTCGGGCTCCCCAGATACGCAGTATTTT.

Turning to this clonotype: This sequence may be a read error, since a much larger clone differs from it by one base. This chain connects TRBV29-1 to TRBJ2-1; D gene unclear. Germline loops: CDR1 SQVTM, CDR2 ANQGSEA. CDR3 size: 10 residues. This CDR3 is CSGLYDEQFF. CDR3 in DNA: TGCAGCGGCCTCTACGATGAGCAGTTCTTC.

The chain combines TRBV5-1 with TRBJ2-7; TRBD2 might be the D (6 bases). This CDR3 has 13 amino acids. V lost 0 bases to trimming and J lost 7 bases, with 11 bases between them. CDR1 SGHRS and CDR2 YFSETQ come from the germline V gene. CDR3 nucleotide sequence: TGCGCCAGCAGCTTGGAAGTAGGGAGGGAGCAGTACTTC. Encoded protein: CASSLEVGREQYF.

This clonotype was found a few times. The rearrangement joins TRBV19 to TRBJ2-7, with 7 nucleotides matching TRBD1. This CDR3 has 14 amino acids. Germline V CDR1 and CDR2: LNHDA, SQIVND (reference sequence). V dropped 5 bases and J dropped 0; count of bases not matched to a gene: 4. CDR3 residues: CASSHRDSSYEQYF. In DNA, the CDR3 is TGTGCCAGTAGTCACCGGGACAGCTCCTACGAGCAGTACTTC.

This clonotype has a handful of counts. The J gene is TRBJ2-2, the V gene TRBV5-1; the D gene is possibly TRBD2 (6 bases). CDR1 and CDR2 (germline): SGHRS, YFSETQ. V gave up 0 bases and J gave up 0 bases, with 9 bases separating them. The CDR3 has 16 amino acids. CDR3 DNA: TGCGCCAGCAGCTTGGTGGCGGGACCGAACACCGGGGAGCTGTTTTTT. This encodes CASSLVAGPNTGELFF.

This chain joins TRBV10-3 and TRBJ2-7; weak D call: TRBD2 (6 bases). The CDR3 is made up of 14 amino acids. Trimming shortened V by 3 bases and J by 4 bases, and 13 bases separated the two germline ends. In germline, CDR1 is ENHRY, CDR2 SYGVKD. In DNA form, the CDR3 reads TGTGCCATCAGTGACCCGCGGGAAATGTACGAGCAGTACTTC. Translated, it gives CAISDPREMYEQYF.

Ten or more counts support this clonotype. The CDR3 loop reads CASSEVARRVTEAFF. The CDR3 DNA reads as TGTGCCAGCAGTGAAGTGGCCCGGAGGGTCACTGAAGCTTTCTTT. The V call is TRBV6-1, the J call TRBJ1-1; D unresolved. Trimming removed 1 base at V and 4 bases at J, with 13 bases between. This CDR3 is built from 15 residues. Per the germline V gene, CDR1 is MNHNS and CDR2 is SASEGT.

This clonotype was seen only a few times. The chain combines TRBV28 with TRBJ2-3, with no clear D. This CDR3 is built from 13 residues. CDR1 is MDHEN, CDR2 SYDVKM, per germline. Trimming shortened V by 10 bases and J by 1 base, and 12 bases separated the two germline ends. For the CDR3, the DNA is TGTGCCAACGGTAGGAGTGGCACAGATACGCAGTATTTT. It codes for CANGRSGTDTQYF.

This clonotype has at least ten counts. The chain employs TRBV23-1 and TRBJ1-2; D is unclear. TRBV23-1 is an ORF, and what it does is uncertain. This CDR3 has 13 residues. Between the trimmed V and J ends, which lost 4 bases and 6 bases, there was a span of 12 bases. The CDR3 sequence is CASSRRGPDGYTF. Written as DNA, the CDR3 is TGCGCCAGCAGTCGCCGAGGTCCCGATGGCTACACCTTC.

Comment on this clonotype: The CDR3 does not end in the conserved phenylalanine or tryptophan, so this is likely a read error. For the CDR3, the DNA is TGTGCCAGCTCCCGGGGGGGGTCGAAAGCAGATACGCAGTATTCT. Its translation: CASSRGGSKADTQYS. The V gene is TRBV28, the J gene TRBJ2-3, with 8 positions matching TRBD2. This CDR3 has 15 residues. The trim removed 8 bases at V and 4 bases at J, leaving 11 bases unmatched. From germline, CDR1 is MDHEN and CDR2 SYDVKM.

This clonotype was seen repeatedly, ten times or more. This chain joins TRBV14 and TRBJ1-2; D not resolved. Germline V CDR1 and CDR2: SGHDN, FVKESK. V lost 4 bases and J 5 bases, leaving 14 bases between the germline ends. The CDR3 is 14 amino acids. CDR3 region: CASSPSPRGYGYTF. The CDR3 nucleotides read TGTGCCAGCAGCCCATCACCACGTGGGTATGGCTACACCTTC.